This TCR beta chain derives from a study of shared T cell receptors in the human thymus. Germline lookup yields CDR1 LGHNA and CDR2 YNFKEQ. Trimming removed 0 bases at V and 6 bases at J, with 22 bases between. This CDR3 has 18 amino acids. This table comes from immunoSEQ multiplex PCR, and its TCRdb copy is limited to in-frame clones, with some not included. Of 500,000 to 750,000 clones in the sample, roughly 90% were seen once. This sample was also put to use in a study of human thymus T cells. This second study notes: Each of the donors was a healthy Finnish infant who was undergoing open corrective cardiac surgery for congenital heart defects. Thymus specimens were resections from corrective heart surgery.

The sequenced sample was thymocytes. V is TRBV4-2 and J is TRBJ2-3; tentatively, D is TRBD1 (6 bases). The sequence was collected from a boy under two years old with a congenital heart defect. The CDR3 region has the DNA TGTGCCAGCAGCCAAGAGGGGGCAGGAGGACGTGTGAGTGATACGCAGTATTTT. It codes for CASSQEGAGGRVSDTQYF.